Shown below are 17 T cell receptor beta chains from a single sample sequenced in a study of cytomegalovirus exposure and HLA in healthy donors. The PCR ran on 60 Vbeta and 13 Jbeta primers. Clones were read by immunoSEQ multiplex PCR, and TCRdb kept only the in-frame ones, dropping some. The top ten clones hold about 3.8% of a sample with around 93,000 clones, over 65% of them seen once. The material sequenced was PBMCs. Every receptor here comes from a man in his forties or fifties in good health and CMV-seronegative.

V gene TRBV10-3 combines with J gene TRBJ2-2; 7 bases match TRBD2. J lost 1 base, V lost 8 bases, and 13 bases had no gene match. Per germline, CDR1 ENHRY and CDR2 SYGVKD. The CDR3 extends over 17 amino acids. The CDR3 DNA reads TGTGCCATCCTGAGTTCAGCGGGAAGCCGGAACACCGGGGAGCTGTTTTTT. Its translation is CAILSSAGSRNTGELFF.

The rearrangement uses TRBV7-6 and TRBJ2-7; D gene unclear. Looked up from germline, CDR1 is SGHVS and CDR2 is FNYEAQ. This CDR3 is 13 amino acids long. V was trimmed by 5 bases and J by 3 bases, leaving 11 bases between them. CDR3 in DNA: TGTGCCAGCAGCCCTCGGGTCAGCTACGAGCAGTACTTC. Translated, it gives CASSPRVSYEQYF.

The gene calls are TRBV4-3 and TRBJ1-4, with 10 bases aligning to TRBD1. V shed 4 bases and J 5 bases; nucleotides not matched to a gene: 1. The CDR3 totals 14 residues. Germline values: CDR1 LGHNA, CDR2 YSLEER. The CDR3 DNA follows: TGCGCCAGCAGCCCGGGACAGGGGAATGAAAAACTGTTTTTT. It translates to CASSPGQGNEKLFF.

The chain carries TRBV29-1 and TRBJ2-2, with D maybe TRBD2 (5 bases). From germline, CDR1 is SQVTM and CDR2 ANQGSEA. V was trimmed by 1 base and J by 3 bases, leaving 18 bases between them. The CDR3 loop spans 17 amino acids. The CDR3 DNA sequence: TGCAGCGTTGAAGTAACGGGGAAAGGACGGTACACCGGGGAGCTGTTTTTT. The encoded protein is CSVEVTGKGRYTGELFF.

This chain connects TRBV19 to TRBJ1-5; D might be TRBD1 (5 bases). CDR1 LNHDA and CDR2 SQIVND come from the germline V gene (reference sequence). The CDR3 runs 15 residues. Deletions cut 5 bases from V and 0 bases from J, with 11 bases between. CDR3 residues: CASSRGGGSNQPQHF. The CDR3 coding sequence is TGTGCCAGTAGTCGGGGGGGAGGTAGCAATCAGCCCCAGCATTTT.

The DNA for the CDR3 is TGTGCCAGCAGCCCAGACAGGGCCTACGAGCAGTACTTC. Translating it yields CASSPDRAYEQYF. The chain employs TRBV27 and TRBJ2-7; TRBD1 matches at 7 bases. The CDR3 runs 13 residues. With V trimmed by 6 bases and J by 2 bases, 4 bases remained unmatched. CDR1 is MNHEY and CDR2 is SMNVEV in the germline V gene (reference sequence).

The chain links TRBV18 to TRBJ2-7; a possible D gene is TRBD2 (5 bases). CDR1 and CDR2 (germline): KGHSH, LQKENI. Trimming pared 6 bases from V and 4 bases from J, leaving 10 bases between. There are 12 residues in the CDR3. CDR3 DNA: TGTGCCAGCTCGACCGGGGAATACGAGCAGTACTTC. This gives the protein CASSTGEYEQYF.

CDR3 DNA sequence: TGTGCCAGCAGACCGTTGAGGGACTACAATGAGCAGTTCTTC. Translating it yields CASRPLRDYNEQFF. This chain uses TRBV28 with TRBJ2-1, with D maybe TRBD2 (5 bases). CDR3 length equals 14 residues. Deletions cut 6 bases from V and 3 bases from J, with 12 bases between. Per germline, CDR1 MDHEN and CDR2 SYDVKM.

This clone has just one count. The chain links TRBV19 to TRBJ1-5; a possible D gene is TRBD1 (5 bases). From germline, CDR1 is LNHDA and CDR2 SQIVND (reference sequence). V was pared by 5 bases and J by 5 bases, with 22 bases between. The CDR3 contains 17 residues. CDR3 sequence (DNA): TGTGCCAGTAGTCAGAGGGAGCCGCGGGGGATGTATCAGCCCCAGCATTTT. Its translation: CASSQREPRGMYQPQHF.

The V gene is TRBV28, the J gene TRBJ2-2, with a possible D match to TRBD2 (5 bases). This CDR3 is 15 amino acids long. Germline V gene lookup returns CDR1 MDHEN and CDR2 SYDVKM. Trimming shortened V by 8 bases and J by 0 bases, and 13 bases separated the two germline ends. DNA for the CDR3: TGTGCCAGCCGTGTTGCGGGCGCGAACACCGGGGAGCTGTTTTTT. Translation: CASRVAGANTGELFF.

This chain joins TRBV7-9 and TRBJ2-7; 9 bases line up with TRBD2. CDR1 and CDR2 from the germline V gene are SEHNR and FQNEAQ (reference sequence). The V gene end was trimmed by 4 bases and the J gene end by 1 base; junction bases not matched to a gene: 5. The CDR3 is 15 amino acids. The CDR3 here is CASSSTSGLSYEQYF. The DNA of the CDR3 is TGTGCCAGCAGCTCAACTAGCGGGCTTTCCTACGAGCAGTACTTC.

The chain recombines TRBV2 with TRBJ2-1, with D possibly matching TRBD2 (5 bases). CDR3 length equals 15 residues. Trimming took off 1 base at V and 3 bases at J, with 10 bases between the two ends. Looked up from germline, CDR1 is SNHLY and CDR2 is FYNNEI. This CDR3 reads CASSEGLADYNEQFF. In nucleotides, the CDR3 is TGTGCCAGCAGTGAAGGTCTAGCTGACTACAATGAGCAGTTCTTC. The whole variable domain, filled in from reference TRBV2 and TRBJ2-1, reads EPEVTQTPSHQVTQMGQEVILRCVPISNHLYFYWYRQILGQKVEFLVSFYNNEISEKSEIFDDQFSVERPDGSNFTLKIRSTKLEDSAMYFCASSEGLADYNEQFFGPGTRLTVL.

J is TRBJ1-1 and V is TRBV29-1; possibly TRBD1 for D (6 bases). CDR3 length: 12 amino acids. Germline V lookup: CDR1 SQVTM, CDR2 ANQGSEA. V lost 4 bases and J 7 bases, leaving 13 bases between the germline ends. As DNA, the CDR3 is TGCAGCGTTGGGGGCAGGGGAATTGAAGCTTTCTTT. This encodes CSVGGRGIEAFF.

The CDR3 loop is CASHLGSSDYGYTF. The CDR3 DNA reads TGTGCCAGCCATCTGGGGAGCTCTGACTATGGCTACACCTTC. The chain employs TRBV7-9 and TRBJ1-2, with D hard to call. This CDR3 has 14 residues. The V gene's germline CDR1 is SEHNR and CDR2 FQNEAQ (reference sequence). Trimming took off 8 bases at V and 3 bases at J, with 16 bases between the two ends.

This clone was counted a single time. At one end, the junction sequence differs from germline, possibly due to a read error. The V call is TRBV7-9, the J call TRBJ1-5; the D is unclear. Looked up from germline, CDR1 is SEHNR and CDR2 is FQNEAQ (reference sequence). The CDR3 is made up of 15 amino acids. In nucleotides, the CDR3 is TGTGCCAGCAGCACCGGGGAGGATAGCAATCAGCCCCGGCATTTT. Its translation is CASSTGEDSNQPRHF.

This clone was seen a few times. V gene TRBV4-3 combines with J gene TRBJ1-4, with 12 bases aligning to TRBD1. The J segment lost 6 bases and the V segment lost 1 base, leaving 3 bases of the junction unmatched. CDR3 length equals 16 residues. Per germline, CDR1 LGHNA and CDR2 YSLEER. The CDR3 region is CASSQGDRGPDEKLFF. For the CDR3, the DNA is TGCGCCAGCAGCCAAGGGGACAGGGGGCCGGATGAAAAACTGTTTTTT.

The chain carries TRBV7-6 and TRBJ2-1; D gene unclear. The V gene lost 4 bases and the J gene lost 6 bases, with 10 bases spanning the gap. In germline, CDR1 is SGHVS, CDR2 FNYEAQ. The CDR3 runs 13 residues. The CDR3 DNA follows: TGTGCCAGCAGCTCCCTAGGTGGCAATGAGCAGTTCTTC. It specifies CASSSLGGNEQFF.